Below are 27 T cell receptor beta chains sequenced from a single sample in a study of graft-versus-host responses after intestinal transplantation. Measured with immunoSEQ multiplex PCR; TCRdb has only the in-frame clones, and not every one. Of about 120,000 clones in the sample, approximately 90% were seen once. Their specific antigens are unknown. The source material was unstimulated CD4+ T cells sorted from spleen or lymph node cells, sampled before intestinal transplant. The receptors derive from a human donor who received an intestinal transplant.

The sample holds a few counts of this clone. Sequence at one end of the junction differs from germline and may be a read error. The chain couples TRBV28 to TRBJ2-7; 7 positions agree with TRBD2. Germline CDR1 reads MDHEN; CDR2 reads SYDVKM. The CDR3 extends over 12 amino acids. The CDR3 bases are TGTGCGGTATGTAGTGGGGAGGGCGTATCCCGCTTC. It encodes CAVCSGEGVSRF. The full variable domain, completed using reference TRBV28 and TRBJ2-7, is DVKVTQSSRYLVKRTGEKVFLECVQDMDHENMFWYRQDPGLGLRLIYFSYDVKMKEKGDIPEGYSVSREKKERFSLILESASTNQTSMYLCAVCSGEGVSRFGPGTRLTVT.

Written as DNA, the CDR3 is TGTGCCAGCAGTTGGGGGGGGCCACGCACTGAAGCTTTCTTT. Its translation: CASSWGGPRTEAFF. J is TRBJ1-1 and V is TRBV6-5, with a weak D call TRBD1 (6 bases). Trimming left V 4 bases short and J 4 bases short, with 13 bases between. The V gene's germline CDR1 is MNHEY and CDR2 SVGAGI. The CDR3 has 14 amino acids.

The V and J genes are TRBV7-2 and TRBJ2-5; TRBD2 matches 13 bases. Germline assignment: CDR1 SGHTA and CDR2 FQGNSA. The CDR3 has 17 residues. The ends lost 1 base at V and 2 bases at J; junction bases unmatched: 4. The CDR3 loop reads CASSLGLAGGGQETQYF. CDR3 coding DNA: TGTGCCAGCAGCTTAGGACTAGCGGGAGGAGGGCAAGAGACCCAGTACTTC.

This rearrangement joins TRBV4-3 to TRBJ2-7; possibly TRBD2 for D (5 bases). The CDR3 spans 16 residues. Trimming shortened V by 0 bases and J by 6 bases, and 18 bases separated the two germline ends. Germline V CDR1 and CDR2: LGHNA, YSLEER. The CDR3: CASSQDLNWRPREQYF. The CDR3 bases are TGCGCCAGCAGCCAAGATCTCAATTGGAGGCCTCGCGAGCAGTACTTC.

The chain combines TRBV7-8 with TRBJ2-2; 7 nucleotides line up with TRBD2. The CDR3 has 16 residues. V gave up 1 base and J gave up 4 bases; unmatched junction bases: 6. CDR1 SGHVS and CDR2 FQNEAQ come from the germline V gene. The CDR3, as DNA: TGTGCCAGCAGCTTAGTTGTCGGGGGGTCCACCGGGGAGCTGTTTTTT. Its protein is CASSLVVGGSTGELFF. Complete variable domain (other parts from reference TRBV7-8 and TRBJ2-2): GAGVSQSPRYKVAKRGQDVALRCDPISGHVSLFWYQQALGQGPEFLTYFQNEAQLDKSGLPSDRFFAERPEGSVSTLKIQRTQQEDSAVYLCASSLVVGGSTGELFFGEGSRLTVL.

The V and J genes are TRBV7-2 and TRBJ1-1; 7 bases are a match to TRBD1. Losses at the gene ends were 5 bases for V and 5 bases for J; bases not matched to a gene: 11. This CDR3 spans 15 amino acids. Germline V gives CDR1 SGHTA, CDR2 FQGNSA. Here the CDR3 reads CASSGYRGVGTEAFF. The CDR3 DNA sequence: TGTGCCAGCAGCGGGTACAGGGGAGTTGGGACTGAAGCTTTCTTT.

V usage is TRBV23-1 and J usage is TRBJ1-6, with no clear D. TRBV23-1 is an ORF, and what it does is uncertain. Trimming took 6 bases from V and 7 from J, leaving 13 bases between them. CDR3 length: 14 residues. The CDR3 bases are TGCGCCAGCAGAACCGTCAAGAGGAATTCACCCCTCCACTTT. Its translation is CASRTVKRNSPLHF.

The J gene is TRBJ1-3, the V gene TRBV5-6; D is ambiguous. CDR1 is SGHDT and CDR2 is YYEEEE in the germline V gene. There are 17 residues in the CDR3. The ends were cut back, 1 base at V and 1 base at J, with 15 bases in the middle. CDR3 sequence reads: CASSLIGGPPSGNTIYF. CDR3 sequence (DNA): TGTGCCAGCAGCTTGATCGGTGGGCCACCGTCTGGAAACACCATATATTTT.

The chain joins TRBV18 to TRBJ2-2; 7 nucleotides line up with TRBD2. The CDR3 sequence is 15 residues long. V dropped 5 bases and J dropped 4; count of bases not matched to a gene: 7. CDR1 KGHSH and CDR2 LQKENI come from the germline V gene. CDR3 coding DNA: TGTGCCAGCTCAGTAGAAGCGGGGAGCACCGGGGAGCTGTTTTTT. Its translation is CASSVEAGSTGELFF.

The rearrangement links TRBV2 to TRBJ2-6; possible D gene TRBD2, 7 bases. The V end was cut by 7 bases, the J end by 0 bases, with 19 bases between. Germline lookup yields CDR1 SNHLY and CDR2 FYNNEI. This CDR3 is built from 18 residues. The CDR3 DNA sequence: TGTGCCAGCACGCGGGGGCTTAGTATTTACTCTGGGGCCAACGTCCTGACTTTC. This encodes CASTRGLSIYSGANVLTF.

The chain employs TRBV7-8 and TRBJ1-2, with a tentative D call TRBD1 (5 bases). The CDR3 has 13 amino acids. In germline, CDR1 is SGHVS, CDR2 FQNEAQ. The V and J ends lost 5 bases and 4 bases respectively, with 11 bases between them. The CDR3 DNA reads TGTGCCAGCAGCCCCACAGGTGCCTATGGCTACACCTTC. Its translation: CASSPTGAYGYTF.

This rearrangement joins TRBV28 to TRBJ2-7; TRBD1 matches at 9 bases. The CDR3 is made up of 13 amino acids. Germline V lookup: CDR1 MDHEN, CDR2 SYDVKM. V lost 5 bases to trimming and J lost 1 base; unmatched junction nucleotides: 0. The CDR3 sequence: CASSGTGSYEQYF. For the CDR3, the DNA is TGTGCCAGCAGTGGGACAGGGTCCTACGAGCAGTACTTC.

This clone was counted between two and nine times. The CDR3 sequence is CASSYYPGQGIAFF. In DNA, the CDR3 is TGTGCCAGCAGCTACTACCCGGGACAGGGAATAGCTTTCTTT. The chain joins TRBV2 to TRBJ1-1; 9 positions match TRBD1. Germline CDR1 SNHLY, CDR2 FYNNEI. The CDR3 extends over 14 amino acids. Trimming took 6 bases from V and 10 from J; bases not matched to a gene: 12.

The chain links TRBV7-9 to TRBJ1-1, with 10 bases identical to TRBD1. With V trimmed by 11 bases and J by 5 bases, 8 bases remained unmatched. This CDR3 has 13 residues. The germline CDR1 and CDR2 sequences are SEHNR and FQNEAQ (reference sequence). This CDR3 is CAGNRQGATEAFF. As DNA, the CDR3 is TGTGCCGGGAATCGACAGGGGGCAACTGAAGCTTTCTTT.

DNA of the CDR3: TGTGCCAGCAAGTCCCAGGCACCGATGAACACTGAAGCTTTCTTT. Translation: CASKSQAPMNTEAFF. The chain is built from TRBV2 and TRBJ1-1, with unresolved D. Deletions cut 7 bases from V and 0 bases from J, with 15 bases between. The CDR3 has 15 residues. The V gene's germline CDR1 is SNHLY and CDR2 FYNNEI. The entire variable domain, with the rest obtained from reference TRBV2 and TRBJ1-1, is as follows: EPEVTQTPSHQVTQMGQEVILRCVPISNHLYFYWYRQILGQKVEFLVSFYNNEISEKSEIFDDQFSVERPDGSNFTLKIRSTKLEDSAMYFCASKSQAPMNTEAFFGQGTRLTVV.

The chain carries TRBV19 and TRBJ1-2; tentatively, D is TRBD1 (5 bases). CDR3 length: 15 amino acids. The V end was cut by 3 bases, the J end by 7 bases, with 18 bases between. Germline V gene data show CDR1 as LNHDA and CDR2 as SQIVND (reference sequence). The DNA of the CDR3 is TGTGCCAGTAGTATTGGCAGGGTAGGGCAGTCTGGCTACACCTTC. This encodes CASSIGRVGQSGYTF.

The genes are TRBV29-1 and TRBJ1-1; D is uncertain. The length of the CDR3 is 15 residues. Trimming pared 5 bases from V and 1 base from J, leaving 17 bases between. Germline lookup yields CDR1 SQVTM and CDR2 ANQGSEA. The DNA for the CDR3 is TGCAGCGTTAGAAAACCTGGGAGCAGGAACACTGAAGCTTTCTTT. Its translation: CSVRKPGSRNTEAFF.

This chain connects TRBV7-9 to TRBJ2-5, with D uncertain. Looked up from germline, CDR1 is SEHNR and CDR2 is FQNEAQ (reference sequence). The CDR3 is made up of 14 amino acids. Trimming stripped 3 bases from V and 1 base from J, with 9 bases between. In DNA form, the CDR3 reads TGTGCCAGCAGCTTCGACACCAGCCAAGAGACCCAGTACTTC. Its translation is CASSFDTSQETQYF.

This chain joins TRBV11-2 and TRBJ1-5; D not resolved. The V and J ends lost 3 bases and 2 bases respectively, with 14 bases between them. This CDR3 is built from 16 residues. In germline, CDR1 is SGHAT, CDR2 FQNNGV. The CDR3 loop is CASSFSPLGGNQPQHF. CDR3 nucleotide sequence: TGTGCCAGCAGCTTCTCCCCCCTCGGTGGCAATCAGCCCCAGCATTTT.

This clone was observed once. V is TRBV10-1 and J is TRBJ2-5; 13 bases agree with TRBD2. The germline CDR1 and CDR2 sequences are WNHNN and SYGVQD (reference sequence). The V and J ends lost 10 bases and 3 bases, in that order; junction bases with no gene match: 11. This CDR3 contains 16 residues. The CDR3 nucleotides are TGCGCCACCTCAATGGCCGGACTAGCGGGGGAAGAGACCCAGTACTTC. This gives the protein CATSMAGLAGEETQYF.

CDR3 DNA: TGTGCCAGCAGTCAGGGTGGGAATTCACCCCTCCACTTT. Its translation: CASSQGGNSPLHF. The V call is TRBV6-1, the J call TRBJ1-6, with D possibly being TRBD1 (5 bases). The CDR3 consists of 13 residues. Between the trimmed V and J ends, which lost 5 bases and 7 bases, there was a span of 9 bases. Germline V gives CDR1 MNHNS, CDR2 SASEGT.

J is TRBJ1-1 and V is TRBV5-1; D is perhaps TRBD1 (5 bases). Germline V lookup: CDR1 SGHRS, CDR2 YFSETQ. Between the trimmed V and J ends, which lost 4 bases and 6 bases, there was a span of 19 bases. This CDR3 spans 15 amino acids. CDR3 coding DNA: TGCGCCAGCAGCAAAGACAGTCTGGGGAGGGCTGAAGCTTTCTTT. Amino acids: CASSKDSLGRAEAFF. The variable domain in full, with the rest retrieved from reference TRBV5-1 and TRBJ1-1, is KAGVTQTPRYLIKTRGQQVTLSCSPISGHRSVSWYQQTPGQGLQFLFEYFSETQRNKGNFPGRFSGRQFSNSRSEMNVSTLELGDSALYLCASSKDSLGRAEAFFGQGTRLTVV.

The chain links TRBV18 to TRBJ2-5; possible D gene TRBD2, 5 bases. CDR1 and CDR2 (germline): KGHSH, LQKENI. CDR3 size: 14 residues. V was pared by 3 bases and J by 1 base, with 9 bases between. In DNA form, the CDR3 reads TGTGCCAGCTCACCGGCGGGTCTCCAAGAGACCCAGTACTTC. It translates to CASSPAGLQETQYF. The whole variable domain, remainder taken from reference TRBV18 and TRBJ2-5, is NAGVMQNPRHLVRRRGQEARLRCSPMKGHSHVYWYRQLPEEGLKFMVYLQKENIIDESGMPKERFSAEFPKEGPSILRIQQVVRGDSAAYFCASSPAGLQETQYFGPGTRLLVL.

The chain links TRBV6-5 to TRBJ1-4, with unresolved D. The CDR3 consists of 16 residues. V was clipped by 3 bases and J by 8 bases, with 19 bases between them. Germline assignment: CDR1 MNHEY and CDR2 SVGAGI. The CDR3 protein is CASSYSHTTNYEKLFF. CDR3 DNA: TGTGCCAGCAGTTATTCGCATACAACAAATTACGAAAAACTGTTTTTT.

The V and J genes are TRBV18 and TRBJ2-3; 8 bases agree with TRBD2. The germline V gene has CDR1 KGHSH and CDR2 LQKENI. This CDR3 is 16 amino acids long. The trim removed 3 bases at V and 6 bases at J, leaving 11 bases unmatched. CDR3 DNA: TGTGCCAGCTCACCTTTGACTAGCGCGATGACGGATACGCAGTATTTT. It specifies CASSPLTSAMTDTQYF.

The genes are TRBV18 and TRBJ2-5, with unresolved D. Germline V gene lookup returns CDR1 KGHSH and CDR2 LQKENI. Trimming pared 6 bases from V and 3 bases from J, leaving 14 bases between. The CDR3 is 14 residues long. The CDR3 DNA sequence: TGTGCCAGCTCTGTGGCGGTCACCAAAGAGACCCAGTACTTC. Protein: CASSVAVTKETQYF.

The genes are TRBV27 and TRBJ2-4; 14 nucleotides match TRBD2. The CDR3 is 18 amino acids. CDR1 is MNHEY and CDR2 is SMNVEV in the germline V gene (reference sequence). J was trimmed by 2 bases and V by 4 bases; bases with no gene match: 7. The CDR3 region is CASSSPGLAGGTKNIQYF. CDR3 DNA sequence: TGTGCCAGCAGTTCCCCAGGACTAGCGGGAGGTACCAAAAACATTCAGTACTTC.